The rows below give T cell receptor beta chains drawn from one sample of a study of T cell responses to AZD1222 COVID-19 vaccine. Only in-frame clones appear in the TCRdb table, and some are missing; sequencing was by immunoSEQ multiplex PCR. The table shows tens of thousands of clones, with over 80% occurring only once. The sequences come from peripheral blood, collected 28 days after the second AZD1222 dose. These receptors all stem from an adult who received the AZD1222 COVID-19 vaccine. CDR3s include the opening cysteine and the closing phenylalanine or tryptophan. A D gene is named only where the DNA matches it firmly. Some rows mark clone size as missing; the rest say once, few, many or name a class of expanded clone.

J gene | clone size | V gene | D gene | CDR3 DNA | CDR3 protein
TRBJ2-5 | - | TRBV6-5 | TRBD2 | TGTGCCAGCAGTAGACTAGCGGGAGGGCAAGAGACCCAGTACTTC | CASSRLAGGQETQYF
TRBJ2-7 | - | TRBV6-1 | TRBD2 | TGTGCCAGCAGTGAAGCGCTTCGGCTAGCGGGAGGGTACGAGCAGTACTTC | CASSEALRLAGGYEQYF
TRBJ1-2 | once | TRBV27 | - | TGTGCCAGCACACCGACCCCGGGACGACCCGGTGCCGGCTACACCTTC | CASTPTPGRPGAGYTF
TRBJ2-7 | once | TRBV11-2 | - | TGTGCCAGCAGCTTCTTTCGAGGCCTCTCCTACGAGCAGTACTTC | CASSFFRGLSYEQYF
TRBJ2-1 | - | TRBV2 | TRBD2 | TGTGCCAGCCAGCTACTAGCGGGAAAATACAATGAGCAGTTCTTC | CASQLLAGKYNEQFF
TRBJ1-5 | - | TRBV28 | - | TGTGCCAGCAGTTCCCGGGTTGGGGGGCATCAGCCCCAGCATTTT | CASSSRVGGHQPQHF
TRBJ1-2 | - | TRBV28 | - | TGTGCCACCGGAAGCCAGGGTAGCGGCTACACCTTC | CATGSQGSGYTF
TRBJ2-2 | - | TRBV5-1 | - | TGCGCCAGCACCCGGGATAGCTACACCGGGGAGCTGTTTTTT | CASTRDSYTGELFF
TRBJ1-5 | - | TRBV6-5 | TRBD1 | TGTGCCAGCAGTCCAGACAGGGGAGGGAATCAGCCCCAGCATTTT | CASSPDRGGNQPQHF
TRBJ1-2 | - | TRBV10-3 | TRBD1 | TGTGCCATCAGTGACCAAGGGACAGCATATGGCTACACCTTC | CAISDQGTAYGYTF
TRBJ2-4 | - | TRBV5-4 | - | TGTGCCAGCAGCTCCGAAGGTACCCGGCGGGCCAAAAACATTCAGTACTTC | CASSSEGTRRAKNIQYF
TRBJ1-5 | - | TRBV12-3/TRBV12-4 | - | TGTGCCAGCCCAAGCGAGCCCCAGCATTTT | CASPSEPQHF
TRBJ1-6 | - | TRBV3-1/TRBV3-2 | - | TGTGCCAGCAGCCAAGAAATGGGGCCGAGGAATTCACCCCTCCACTTT | CASSQEMGPRNSPLHF
TRBJ1-2 | - | TRBV19 | TRBD1 | TGTGCCAGTACCTCCGGGACAGGGGAAACTAACTATGGCTACACCTTC | CASTSGTGETNYGYTF
TRBJ2-3 | - | TRBV5-1 | TRBD2 | TGCGCCAGCAGCGGCCTACAGCGGGGCTTCGGCACAGATACGCAGTATTTT | CASSGLQRGFGTDTQYF
TRBJ2-7 | - | TRBV5-1 | - | TGCGCCAGCAGCGCCCCCCGCGAGCAGTACTTC | CASSAPREQYF
TRBJ2-1 | - | TRBV9 | - | TGTGCCAGCAGCCCCGGGGACTCTCGTGCTGAGCAGTTCTTC | CASSPGDSRAEQFF
TRBJ2-5 | few | TRBV6-5 | - | TGTGCCAGCACCTACTTAGAGACCCAGTACTTC | CASTYLETQYF
TRBJ1-1 | - | TRBV19 | - | TGTGCCAGTAGTATAGGAGGGGCGAACACTGAAGCTTTCTTT | CASSIGGANTEAFF
TRBJ2-3 | few | TRBV29-1 | TRBD2 | TGCAGCGTTGTTGCGGGAGTGAGCACAGATACGCAGTATTTT | CSVVAGVSTDTQYF
TRBJ2-1 | - | TRBV7-3 | - | TGTGCCAGCAGCTTAACGGGAGGAGCTAATGACCATGAGCAGTTCTTC | CASSLTGGANDHEQFF
TRBJ2-1 | - | TRBV27 | TRBD2 | TGTGCCAGCAGAGGTAGCGGGAGGGGTTACAATGAGCAGTTCTTC | CASRGSGRGYNEQFF
TRBJ2-5 | - | TRBV12-2 | - | TGTGCAAGTCGCTTAGCTCCGAGGGACAGGGGTGGTGAGACCCAGTACTTC | CASRLAPRDRGGETQYF
TRBJ1-5 | - | TRBV24-1 | TRBD1 | TGTGCCACCAGTGACTCGACAGGGCAGATAGGTCAGCCCCAGCATTTT | CATSDSTGQIGQPQHF
TRBJ1-6 | - | TRBV3-1/TRBV3-2 | - | TGTGCCAGCAGCCAACAGGGCAGTAATTCACCCCTCCACTTT | CASSQQGSNSPLHF
TRBJ2-7 | - | TRBV5-1 | TRBD2 | TGCGCCAGCAGCGCTAGCGGAAGCTCCTACGAGCAGTACTTC | CASSASGSSYEQYF
TRBJ2-7 | - | TRBV30 | - | TGTGCCTGGAGTGCGGGAGTCCGAGGGTCTCCGTACTTC | CAWSAGVRGSPYF
TRBJ1-1 | - | TRBV5-1 | - | TGCGCCAGCAGCTTGATGGGGGCAGGGCCTCCTTTTAACACTGAAGCTTTCTTT | CASSLMGAGPPFNTEAFF
TRBJ1-4 | - | TRBV27 | - | TGTGCCAGCAGTTCCTACAATGAAAAACTGTTTTTT | CASSSYNEKLFF
TRBJ2-3 | - | TRBV5-6 | - | TGTGCCAGCAGCTCGAACGGGCTAGGAAGACCCACAGATACGCAGTATTTT | CASSSNGLGRPTDTQYF
TRBJ2-5 | - | TRBV28 | - | TGTGCCAGCCTAGCCACGACCAGGGAGACCCAGTACTTC | CASLATTRETQYF
TRBJ2-2 | - | TRBV19 | - | TGTGCCACCCAGGGAGTTAGGACCGGGGAGCTGTTTTTT | CATQGVRTGELFF
TRBJ1-1 | once | TRBV6-1 | TRBD1 | TGTGCCAGCAGTGAGTACAGGGGGGGGACTGAAGCTTTCTTT | CASSEYRGGTEAFF
TRBJ2-7 | - | TRBV7-9 | TRBD1 | TGTGCCAGCACCCGGACAGGCTACTCCTACGAGCAGTACTTC | CASTRTGYSYEQYF
TRBJ1-2 | - | TRBV3-1/TRBV3-2 | - | TGTGCCAGCAGCCAAGATCGGGGGGCGCGTGGCTACACCTTC | CASSQDRGARGYTF
TRBJ2-5 | - | TRBV4-1 | - | TGCGCCAGCAGCCAAGACCTGACGGGGCCCCAAGAGACCCAGTACTTC | CASSQDLTGPQETQYF
TRBJ2-3 | - | TRBV29-1 | - | TGCAGCGTTGGCAGAGATACAGATACGCAGTATTTT | CSVGRDTDTQYF
TRBJ2-7 | - | TRBV3-1/TRBV3-2 | TRBD2 | TGTGCCAGCAGCCAAGGGACTAGCGGGAGGGTCGAGCAGTACTTC | CASSQGTSGRVEQYF
TRBJ1-3 | - | TRBV27 | - | TGTGCCAGCAGTTTATTCACGCCGGGACACCAGAGCTCTGGAAACACCATATATTTT | CASSLFTPGHQSSGNTIYF
TRBJ2-5 | - | TRBV21-1 | - | TGTGCCAGCAGCATGCTAGCGGGACAAGAGACCCAGTACTTC | CASSMLAGQETQYF
TRBJ2-5 | - | TRBV4-2 | - | TGTGCCAGCAGCCAATCCAACAGGGAGACCCAGTACTTC | CASSQSNRETQYF
TRBJ2-7 | - | TRBV11-2 | - | TGTGCCAGCGGGGGCTCCTACGAGCAGTACTTC | CASGGSYEQYF
TRBJ2-3 | - | TRBV9 | TRBD1 | TGTGCCAGCAGCCCAAGGACAGGGTGGGGAGATACGCAGTATTTT | CASSPRTGWGDTQYF
TRBJ1-1 | - | TRBV6-1 | - | TGTGCCAGCAGTGACCAGGGACTGCCGAACACTGAAGCTTTCTTT | CASSDQGLPNTEAFF
TRBJ2-2 | - | TRBV11-2 | - | TGTGCCAGCAGCCCAACTGACAGTGACACCGGGGAGCTGTTTTTT | CASSPTDSDTGELFF
TRBJ1-4 | - | TRBV27 | - | TGTGCCAGCAGTTCATGGGACACCTATGAAAAACTGTTTTTT | CASSSWDTYEKLFF
TRBJ2-4 | - | TRBV19 | - | TGTGCCAGTAGTATTGAGGGTTTAGCCAAAAACATTCAGTACTTC | CASSIEGLAKNIQYF
TRBJ1-4 | - | TRBV28 | - | TGTGCCAGCAGTTTCACAATTGCAACTAATGAAAAACTGTTTTTT | CASSFTIATNEKLFF
TRBJ1-1 | - | TRBV5-8 | - | TGTGCCAGCAGCTTGGGACAAAGATATGAAGCTTTCTTT | CASSLGQRYEAFF
TRBJ2-7 | - | TRBV6-1 | TRBD1 | TGTGCCAGCAGTGAGACAGGGTTCTACGAGCAGTACTTC | CASSETGFYEQYF
TRBJ1-1 | - | TRBV29-1 | - | TGCAGCGCTCGCGGCGGGGTGATGAACACTGAAGCTTTCTTT | CSARGGVMNTEAFF
TRBJ1-4 | - | TRBV19 | TRBD1 | TGTGCCAGTAGACGAGGACAGGTTAATGAAAAACTGTTTTTT | CASRRGQVNEKLFF